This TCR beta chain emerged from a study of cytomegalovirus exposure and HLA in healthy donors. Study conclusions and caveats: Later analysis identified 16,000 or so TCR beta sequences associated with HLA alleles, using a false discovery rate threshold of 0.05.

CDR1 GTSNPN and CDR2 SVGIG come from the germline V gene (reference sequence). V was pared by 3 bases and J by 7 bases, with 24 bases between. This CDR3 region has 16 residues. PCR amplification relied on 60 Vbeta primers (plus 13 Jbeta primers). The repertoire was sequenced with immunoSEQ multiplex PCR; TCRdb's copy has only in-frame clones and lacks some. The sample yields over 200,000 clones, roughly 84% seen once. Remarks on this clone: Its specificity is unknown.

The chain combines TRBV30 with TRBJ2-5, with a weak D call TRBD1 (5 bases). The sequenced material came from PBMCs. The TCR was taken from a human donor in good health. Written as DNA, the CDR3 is TGTGCCTGGAGCCCCCCCGACAGCCGCGGTCCCAGGACCCAGTACTTC. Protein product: CAWSPPDSRGPRTQYF. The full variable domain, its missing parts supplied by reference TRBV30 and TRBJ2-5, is SQTIHQWPATLVQPVGSPLSLECTVEGTSNPNLYWYRQAAGRGLQLLFYSVGIGQISSEVPQNLSASRPQDRQFILSSKKLLLSDSGFYLCAWSPPDSRGPRTQYFGPGTRLLVL.